Listed here are 10 T cell receptor beta chains from one sample, sequenced in a study of early stage breast cancer tumors. Measured with immunoSEQ multiplex PCR; TCRdb has only the in-frame clones, and not every one. This table has 55,000 to 70,000 clones, more than 70% appearing once. What was sequenced was blood. All receptors derive from a person aged 35-50 years with breast cancer.

The chain employs TRBV27 and TRBJ1-4; a possible D gene is TRBD1 (6 bases). The CDR3 is 14 residues long. In germline, CDR1 is MNHEY, CDR2 SMNVEV (reference sequence). Trimming took 1 base from V and 6 from J, leaving 9 bases between them. This chain's CDR3 is CASSLFGGDEKLFF. The CDR3 DNA reads TGTGCCAGCAGTTTATTTGGGGGCGATGAAAAACTGTTTTTT.

The rearrangement joins TRBV6-1 to TRBJ1-5; D not resolved. Germline lookup yields CDR1 MNHNS and CDR2 SASEGT. Trimming shortened V by 3 bases and J by 5 bases, and 5 bases separated the two germline ends. This CDR3 has 12 amino acids. The CDR3 reads CASSDPHQPQHF. CDR3 DNA sequence: TGTGCCAGCAGTGATCCCCATCAGCCCCAGCATTTT.

The chain uses TRBV7-9 and TRBJ1-3, with a possible D match to TRBD1 (5 bases). The germline CDR1 and CDR2 sequences are SEHNR and FQNEAQ (reference sequence). This CDR3 region has 16 residues. V gave up 1 base and J gave up 0 bases, with 10 bases separating them. The CDR3 sequence: CASSLGGGYSGNTIYF. In DNA form, the CDR3 reads TGTGCCAGCAGCTTAGGGGGCGGATACTCTGGAAACACCATATATTTT.

This sequence joins TRBV19 and TRBJ1-3, with TRBD1 identical over 8 bases. CDR3 size: 15 residues. CDR1 is LNHDA, CDR2 SQIVND, per germline (reference sequence). Losses at the gene ends were 5 bases for V and 0 bases for J; bases not matched to a gene: 3. This CDR3 reads CASSPGQGSGNTIYF. CDR3 coding DNA: TGTGCCAGTAGTCCAGGACAGGGCTCTGGAAACACCATATATTTT.

The V and J genes are TRBV15 and TRBJ2-1; unclear D gene. Trimming stripped 0 bases from V and 10 bases from J, with 19 bases between. CDR3 length equals 16 residues. The V gene's germline CDR1 is LNHNV and CDR2 YYDKDF (reference sequence). CDR3 region: CATSREAGPFGGEQFF. The CDR3 DNA follows: TGTGCCACCAGCAGAGAGGCCGGACCCTTTGGCGGAGAGCAGTTCTTC. The whole variable domain, remainder taken from reference TRBV15 and TRBJ2-1, is DAMVIQNPRYQVTQFGKPVTLSCSQTLNHNVMYWYQQKSSQAPKLLFHYYDKDFNNEADTPDNFQSRRPNTSFCFLDIRSPGLGDTAMYLCATSREAGPFGGEQFFGPGTRLTVL.

The gene calls are TRBV5-6 and TRBJ2-2; TRBD2 is a possible D gene (5 bases). CDR1 and CDR2 from the germline V gene are SGHDT and YYEEEE. This CDR3 is built from 16 residues. Trimming removed 2 bases from V and 2 bases from J, with 13 bases in between. Written as DNA, the CDR3 is TGTGCCAGCAGCTTTTACGGGGAGATAAACACCGGGGAGCTGTTTTTT. Residues: CASSFYGEINTGELFF.

This clone was counted between two and nine times. J is TRBJ2-7 and V is TRBV4-1, with 7 bases lining up with TRBD1. This CDR3 is built from 15 residues. From germline, CDR1 is MGHRA and CDR2 YSYEKL. Trimming at V came to 2 bases and at J to 2 bases, leaving 6 bases not matched to a gene. In DNA, the CDR3 is TGCGCCAGCAGCCAAACCCCCGGGACAGCCTACGAGCAGTACTTC. Translating it yields CASSQTPGTAYEQYF.

The chain links TRBV6-5 to TRBJ2-7; weak D call: TRBD1 (5 bases). Germline CDR1 reads MNHEY; CDR2 reads SVGAGI. The CDR3 runs to 12 residues. V lost 2 bases to trimming and J lost 3 bases, with 5 bases between them. The CDR3 sequence is CASSYDSYEQYF. CDR3 DNA: TGTGCCAGCAGTTACGACAGCTACGAGCAGTACTTC.

The genes are TRBV6-5 and TRBJ2-3, with 7 bases aligning to TRBD1. With 2 bases clipped from V and 3 bases from J, the junction kept 2 bases outside the gene matches. The germline CDR1 and CDR2 sequences are MNHEY and SVGAGI. There are 14 residues in the CDR3. The CDR3 bases are TGTGCCAGCAGTTACGGACAGGCAACAGATACGCAGTATTTT. It encodes CASSYGQATDTQYF.

This chain connects TRBV6-5 to TRBJ2-7; D possibly corresponds to TRBD2 (5 bases). Looked up from germline, CDR1 is MNHEY and CDR2 is SVGAGI. The V end lost 6 bases, the J end lost 1 base, and 7 bases lay between the germline ends. This CDR3 is 12 amino acids long. Here the CDR3 DNA reads TGTGCCAGCAGGGGAGTTTCCTACGAGCAGTACTTC. Its protein is CASRGVSYEQYF.